Listed below are T cell receptor beta chains from one sample, sequenced in a study of cytomegalovirus exposure and HLA in healthy donors. Profiled with immunoSEQ multiplex PCR; TCRdb holds only in-frame clones, not every one. Of approximately 130,000 clones in the sample, roughly 83% were seen once. The sequencing input was PBMCs. The receptors come from a girl aged 2 to 9 in good health and CMV-seronegative. Both conserved end residues are part of each CDR3. D genes are given only for firm matches. Clone size, where shown, is once, few, many, or a class for clones that have expanded.

clone_size	j_call	d_call	v_call	cdr3_aa	cdr3_nt
.	TRBJ2-3	.	TRBV7-9	CASSLGRPGASTDTQYF	TGTGCCAGCAGCTTAGGAAGACCCGGAGCGAGCACAGATACGCAGTATTTT
.	TRBJ1-2	TRBD1	TRBV27	CASKVEGTVDYGYTF	TGTGCCAGCAAGGTCGAGGGGACAGTAGACTATGGCTACACCTTC
.	TRBJ2-7	.	TRBV6-5	CASRSIVGSHEQYF	TGTGCCAGCAGATCGATCGTCGGGTCACACGAGCAGTACTTC
.	TRBJ2-2	TRBD1	TRBV29-1	CSAEQGEGYTGELFF	TGCAGCGCTGAACAGGGGGAAGGGTACACCGGGGAGCTGTTTTTT
.	TRBJ1-5	.	TRBV19	CASSIIGGGPQHF	TGTGCCAGTAGTATTATCGGGGGAGGGCCCCAGCATTTT
.	TRBJ1-2	TRBD1	TRBV10-3	CAISRDRESGYTF	TGTGCCATCAGCCGGGACAGGGAGAGTGGCTACACCTTC
once	TRBJ1-1	.	TRBV7-9	CASSPSLLNTEAFF	TGTGCCAGCAGCCCGAGTCTTTTAAACACTGAAGCTTTCTTT
.	TRBJ1-6	TRBD1	TRBV28	CASSTGGSPLHF	TGTGCCAGCAGTACAGGGGGTTCACCCCTCCACTTT
.	TRBJ1-1	TRBD1	TRBV5-1	CASSLTGGTTEAFF	TGCGCCAGCAGCCTGACAGGGGGGACCACTGAAGCTTTCTTT
once	TRBJ2-1	.	TRBV19	CASKAVSGRGNEQFF	TGTGCCAGTAAGGCGGTAAGCGGGCGGGGCAATGAGCAGTTCTTC
.	TRBJ1-3	TRBD1	TRBV29-1	CSVEDMRQGARSGNTIYF	TGCAGCGTTGAAGATATGAGACAGGGGGCTCGCTCTGGAAACACCATATATTTT
.	TRBJ1-1	.	TRBV30	CAWSVPGLGNTEAFF	TGTGCCTGGAGTGTACCGGGGTTAGGGAACACTGAAGCTTTCTTT
.	TRBJ2-3	TRBD2	TRBV5-1	CASSLGPSGRATDTQYF	TGCGCCAGCAGCTTGGGGCCAAGCGGGAGGGCAACAGATACGCAGTATTTT
once	TRBJ2-3	.	TRBV5-1	CASSLGGGIGTDTQYF	TGCGCCAGCAGCTTGGGTGGCGGGATCGGGACAGATACGCAGTATTTT
.	TRBJ1-5	TRBD1	TRBV28	CASRRTGGRNQPQHF	TGTGCCAGCAGACGGACAGGGGGCCGCAATCAGCCCCAGCATTTT
.	TRBJ1-4	.	TRBV14	CASSQESARVNEKLFF	TGTGCCAGCAGCCAAGAATCGGCCAGGGTTAATGAAAAACTGTTTTTT
.	TRBJ1-1	.	TRBV27	CASKRRAGDTEAFF	TGTGCCAGCAAGAGGAGGGCCGGGGACACTGAAGCTTTCTTT
.	TRBJ1-1	TRBD1	TRBV10-3	CAISEVDRGLRNTEAFF	TGTGCCATCAGTGAGGTGGACAGGGGTTTGAGGAACACTGAAGCTTTCTTT
.	TRBJ1-2	.	TRBV11-2	CASSLAGASYGYTF	TGTGCCAGCAGCTTGGCAGGGGCCAGCTATGGCTACACCTTC
.	TRBJ2-1	TRBD2	TRBV11-2	CASSFRGSGSYNEQFF	TGTGCCAGCAGCTTTAGGGGTAGCGGGTCCTACAATGAGCAGTTCTTC
.	TRBJ2-5	.	TRBV7-8	CASSLVVTQYF	TGTGCCAGCAGCTTAGTAGTGACCCAGTACTTC
once	TRBJ2-2	TRBD2	TRBV9	CASSGSRGGTNTGELFF	TGTGCCAGCAGCGGATCTAGGGGAGGGACGAACACCGGGGAGCTGTTTTTT
.	TRBJ2-3	.	TRBV5-3	CARSLTGRVADTQYF	TGTGCCAGAAGCTTGACAGGCCGGGTTGCAGATACGCAGTATTTT
.	TRBJ2-1	TRBD2	TRBV7-8	CASSLGERLAGDNEQFF	TGTGCCAGCAGCTTAGGGGAGAGACTAGCGGGAGACAATGAGCAGTTCTTC
.	TRBJ2-5	TRBD2	TRBV5-1	CASSLAIGGSGSGYQETQYF	TGCGCCAGCAGCTTGGCCATAGGCGGGAGTGGGTCAGGCTACCAAGAGACCCAGTACTTC
.	TRBJ2-1	.	TRBV7-9	CASSWGGSGNEQFF	TGTGCCAGCAGCTGGGGGGGCTCGGGCAATGAGCAGTTCTTC
.	TRBJ2-3	TRBD1	TRBV30	CAWSGTGTDTQYF	TGTGCCTGGAGTGGGACAGGAACAGATACGCAGTATTTT
.	TRBJ2-7	.	TRBV4-1	CASSSETPSEAPNEQYF	TGCGCCAGCAGCTCAGAGACTCCTAGCGAGGCCCCGAACGAGCAGTACTTC
.	TRBJ1-2	TRBD1	TRBV4-3	CASSPGQGVAYGYTF	TGCGCCAGCAGCCCGGGACAGGGGGTTGCCTATGGCTACACCTTC
.	TRBJ1-1	TRBD1	TRBV27	CASSSQGANTEAFF	TGTGCCAGCAGTTCCCAGGGGGCCAACACTGAAGCTTTCTTT
.	TRBJ2-5	TRBD2	TRBV30	CACKTSGRGETQYF	TGTGCCTGCAAGACTAGCGGGAGAGGGGAGACCCAGTACTTC
.	TRBJ2-2	TRBD2	TRBV9	CASGTSGGRPPGELFF	TGTGCCAGCGGGACTAGCGGGGGCCGGCCTCCCGGGGAGCTGTTTTTT
once	TRBJ2-7	TRBD1	TRBV6-5	CASSYRTGGEQYF	TGTGCCAGCAGTTACCGGACAGGGGGCGAGCAGTACTTC
once	TRBJ1-3	.	TRBV7-8	CASSPRGPSGNTIYF	TGTGCCAGCAGCCCCAGGGGTCCCTCTGGAAACACCATATATTTT
.	TRBJ1-4	.	TRBV21-1	CASGQATNEKLFF	TGTGCCAGCGGCCAGGCAACTAATGAAAAACTGTTTTTT
.	TRBJ2-3	TRBD2	TRBV9	CASGGSGGIMTDTQYF	TGTGCCAGCGGGGGTAGCGGGGGAATAATGACAGATACGCAGTATTTT
.	TRBJ1-1	.	TRBV4-2	CASSQDRAEAFF	TGTGCCAGCAGCCAAGACAGGGCGGAAGCTTTCTTT
.	TRBJ1-6	.	TRBV9	CASSVAGSLGSPLHF	TGTGCCAGCAGCGTAGCGGGAAGTTTAGGTTCACCCCTCCACTTT
.	TRBJ2-7	TRBD2	TRBV11-2	CASSPRGSSGGFPYEQYF	TGTGCCAGCAGCCCGAGGGGGAGTAGCGGGGGTTTCCCCTACGAGCAGTACTTC
.	TRBJ2-3	TRBD1	TRBV5-1	CASSTGQATDTQYF	TGCGCCAGCAGCACCGGACAGGCCACAGATACGCAGTATTTT
.	TRBJ1-2	TRBD1	TRBV27	CASSVDRVGGYTF	TGTGCCAGCAGTGTGGACAGGGTCGGCGGCTACACCTTC
.	TRBJ1-2	.	TRBV5-6	CASSLMGGLPGYTF	TGTGCCAGCAGCTTGATGGGCGGGTTACCTGGCTACACCTTC